The 13 T cell receptor beta chains below come from one sample, sequenced in a study of Graves' ophthalmopathy and Graves' hyperthyroidism. The study amplified TCR beta CDR3 regions using RNA transcripts. RT-PCR was first run with HTBI primers, then multiplex PCR in a second round. TCRdb fed the multiplex PCR reads into MiXCR, producing one record per CDR3 protein. The top ten hold around 1.5% of the sample, which has nearly 400,000 distinct CDR3 sequences, 18% seen once. The material sequenced was peripheral blood. The receptors were gathered from a woman aged 18-29 years with Graves' ophthalmopathy.

This clonotype was picked up many times. The chain links TRBV4-1 to TRBJ1-3; D perhaps matches TRBD1 (6 bases). Trimming stripped 1 base from V and 7 bases from J, with 23 bases between. This CDR3 spans 18 amino acids. Germline V gene data show CDR1 as MGHRA and CDR2 as YSYEKL. The CDR3, as DNA: TGCGCCAGCAGCCAAGTGTTCAGGGGCTCTAAGGGATGGAACACCATATATTTT. It yields the protein CASSQVFRGSKGWNTIYF.

DNA for the CDR3: TGTGCCAGCGGCCCAGGGACGGTAATCTATGGCTACACCTTC. Translated: CASGPGTVIYGYTF. The chain uses TRBV28 and TRBJ1-2; D perhaps matches TRBD1 (5 bases). Trimming stripped 8 bases from V and 4 bases from J, with 17 bases between. CDR3 length: 14 residues. Per germline, CDR1 MDHEN and CDR2 SYDVKM.

This clonotype came up many times. The chain recombines TRBV30 with TRBJ2-7; the D is unclear. CDR3 size: 11 residues. The ends were cut back, 0 bases at V and 4 bases at J, with 4 bases in the middle. Germline values: CDR1 GTSNPN, CDR2 SVGIG (reference sequence). CDR3 residues: CAWSVSYEQYF. The CDR3 DNA follows: TGTGCCTGGAGTGTAAGTTACGAGCAGTACTTC.

This clonotype was counted many times. This rearrangement joins TRBV2 to TRBJ2-4; TRBD2 might be the D (5 bases). Looked up from germline, CDR1 is SNHLY and CDR2 is FYNNEI. Between the trimmed V and J ends, which lost 6 bases and 8 bases, there was a span of 14 bases. The CDR3 length is 13 residues. The DNA of the CDR3 is TGTGCCAGCAGAGGAGCGCTGAGGGACATTCAGTACTTC. Translating gives CASRGALRDIQYF.

This clonotype came up many times. The chain is built from TRBV7-2 and TRBJ1-5; 10 positions match TRBD1. Germline V gene sequence: CDR1 SGHTA, CDR2 FQGNSA. This CDR3 is built from 16 residues. The V segment lost 5 bases and the J segment 5 bases; nucleotides outside the gene matches: 9. The CDR3 DNA reads TGTGCCAGCAGCCAGACAGGGGGCGGTGCGCATCAGCCCCAGCATTTT. It yields the protein CASSQTGGGAHQPQHF.

The genes are TRBV2 and TRBJ1-1; 7 bases align to TRBD1. CDR1 is SNHLY and CDR2 is FYNNEI in the germline V gene. V shed 4 bases and J 5 bases; nucleotides not matched to a gene: 10. The CDR3 length is 15 residues. The CDR3 DNA follows: TGTGCCAGCAGTGGACCAGGGGGGGTTGGAACTGAAGCTTTCTTT. Its translation: CASSGPGGVGTEAFF.

The sample holds many counts of this clonotype. The chain has TRBV10-3 and TRBJ1-3; D uncertain. Per the germline V gene, CDR1 is ENHRY and CDR2 is SYGVKD. The germline V and J ends were trimmed by 3 bases and 0 bases, with 6 bases remaining between them. The CDR3 length is 14 residues. This CDR3 is CAISDILSGNTIYF. The DNA for the CDR3 is TGTGCCATCAGTGATATCCTCTCTGGAAACACCATATATTTT.

This clonotype was seen at least ten times. V is TRBV12-3 or TRBV12-4 and J is TRBJ1-2; D unresolved. This CDR3 spans 16 amino acids. The germline V and J ends were trimmed by 6 bases and 1 base, with 18 bases remaining between them. DNA for the CDR3: TGTGCCAGCAGCTCGTCCGGGCCCATGCTTAACTATGGCTACACCTTC. This gives the protein CASSSSGPMLNYGYTF.

DNA of the CDR3: TGTGCCAGTCGACAGACTATGAACACTGAAGCTTTCTTT. This codes for CASRQTMNTEAFF. The genes are TRBV19 and TRBJ1-1; tentative D call: TRBD1 (5 bases). V was pared by 8 bases and J by 0 bases, with 10 bases between. The germline V gene has CDR1 LNHDA and CDR2 SQIVND (reference sequence). The CDR3 is 13 residues long.

In its sample, this clonotype was seen many times. The V gene is TRBV5-1, the J gene TRBJ2-2; no definite D call. Germline CDR1 and CDR2: SGHRS and YFSETQ. Trimming removed 0 bases at V and 0 bases at J, with 6 bases between. The CDR3 is 15 residues long. DNA for the CDR3: TGCGCCAGCAGCTTGGATAACGCGAACACCGGGGAGCTGTTTTTT. As protein: CASSLDNANTGELFF.

Ten or more counts support this clonotype. The chain combines TRBV15 with TRBJ1-5; D uncertain. The length of the CDR3 is 16 residues. Between the trimmed V and J ends, which lost 6 bases and 3 bases, there was a span of 18 bases. Germline V CDR1 and CDR2: LNHNV, YYDKDF (reference sequence). The CDR3 DNA sequence: TGTGCCACCAGGACGCAAGGAGGGAGAAACAATCAGCCCCAGCATTTT. It encodes CATRTQGGRNNQPQHF.

This clonotype was seen many times. The V gene is TRBV4-3, the J gene TRBJ2-5, with 7 bases lining up with TRBD2. V gave up 4 bases and J gave up 1 base; unmatched junction bases: 15. The CDR3 covers 18 residues. Germline V gene sequence: CDR1 LGHNA, CDR2 YSLEER. The CDR3 DNA sequence: TGCGCCAGCAGCCCACATTGGGAGGGCCGGGTGGGCCAAGAGACCCAGTACTTC. Encoded protein: CASSPHWEGRVGQETQYF.

Many counts were recorded for this clonotype. The chain combines TRBV28 with TRBJ1-6; maybe TRBD1 (5 bases). The germline V gene has CDR1 MDHEN and CDR2 SYDVKM. Trimming removed 5 bases from V and 3 bases from J, with 11 bases in between. CDR3 length equals 15 residues. The CDR3 DNA follows: TGTGCCAGCAGTCGTGGGGGGGACTATAATTCACCCCTCCACTTT. This sequence encodes CASSRGGDYNSPLHF.